This is a list of T cell receptor beta chains from one sample in a study of blood T cell repertoires in COVID-19. TCRdb keeps only in-frame clones here, not all; method: immunoSEQ multiplex PCR. Counted here are approximately 250,000 clones, under 90% occurring once; the ten biggest clones make up around 9.2%. The sample was peripheral blood. Receptor source: a human donor in a cohort sampled during active COVID-19. The CDR3 runs from the conserved cysteine through the conserved F or W.

CDR3aa | v_gene
CASSQDPAGANVLTF | TRBV4-1
CASSQEPGQGNEKLFF | TRBV4-1
CASSGGQLSGNTIYF | TRBV7-9
CASSLRQDRTTSGRAETQYF | TRBV4-2
CASSYEQVGEQYF | TRBV11-2
CASSPPGTGGEKLFF | TRBV5-1
CASSLGSEGAYHEQYF | TRBV11-1
CASSLAAKQETQYF | TRBV5-1
CASSMTSHGMTLGTQYF | TRBV6-2/TRBV6-3
CASSADRGRNTDTQYF | TRBV7-8
CASSQYAGTPNEKLFF | TRBV18
CASSSPGTSGRAYEQYF | TRBV5-1
CASSLSQGQANYGYTF | TRBV28
CASSLGRTGGYEQYF | TRBV7-7
CASGGTGVNYGYTF | TRBV28
CASSHPPSGSTYNEQFF | TRBV23-1
CASSTPSIVLYGYTF | TRBV6-5
CASRDRGSHEQYF | TRBV27
CASSERRSGETQYF | TRBV2
CASSNGGWPQHF | TRBV19
CASSLEGARVITEAFF | TRBV5-4
CASSFAGSNQPQHF | TRBV7-9
CASSSGRGLNTEAFF | TRBV6-2/TRBV6-3
CASSIDSIRETQYF | TRBV19
CASSALGGGGEQYF | TRBV2
CASSEGGAQPQHF | TRBV4-2
CASSRTGVKNQPQHF | TRBV5-5
CASSQGNFGTEAFF | TRBV18
CATSRDWPAGNTIYF | TRBV15
CSASDSGSINEQFF | TRBV20-1
CASSEGRLGTGELFF | TRBV25-1
CATSREVPSSYNEQFF | TRBV15
CASSPSKRGQIYEQYF | TRBV6-2/TRBV6-3
CASSLGTTGNTIYF | TRBV5-1
CASSDRDRGIQPQHF | TRBV2
CASSSDRGTYEQYF | TRBV13
CASSPGGSGGYQETQYF | TRBV5-1
CVPVYGRMSSYEQYF | TRBV19
CASRPQGFGEKLFF | TRBV6-5
CASSFSSRGSETQYF | TRBV27
CATRTSGGANEQFF | TRBV25-1
CASTRAGGADTQYF | TRBV7-9
CSASNIVSYNEQFF | TRBV20-1
CASSSGYSYEQYF | TRBV5-1
CASSVAGTGLPYGYTF | TRBV9
CASLPGGLSGANVLTF | TRBV5-1
CASGLGRLAGGITDTQYF | TRBV12-5
CASSPGLQSTDTQYF | TRBV5-1
CASSLGLQGRNQPQHF | TRBV28
CASKTGWGYYEQYF | TRBV27
CASLPLPPGTGANVLTF | TRBV5-1
CASSVAPSGIYEQYF | TRBV9
CATSRKDRVNTEAFF | TRBV15
CASSKGDYTDTQYF | TRBV19
CASSPETGPTPQHF | TRBV18
CATSDNYEQYF | TRBV24-1
CASSPNSGRGQETQYF | TRBV18
CASSGLGRDIEAFF | TRBV6-5
CASRRTPEENQPQHF | TRBV5-1
CASSMGLAGAVEQFF | TRBV9